These 10 T cell receptor beta chains came from one sample sequenced in a study of regulatory T cells in long-lasting Graves disease. Building the TCR beta libraries relied on iRepertoire HTBI primers, and CDR3 regions underwent Arm-PCR. MiXCR, run by TCRdb on the multiplex PCR reads, gives a single entry per CDR3 protein. The sample has 400,000 to 500,000 distinct CDR3 sequences; 15% are singletons. The time point denotes: newly diagnosed GD, antithyroid drugs for less than 3 months. Making the TCR library involved RNA that had been extracted from PBMCs. These data also featured in a second study, about T cells in Graves' hyperthyroidism and ophthalmopathy.

The material sequenced was peripheral blood mononuclear cells (PBMCs), taken at new diagnosis, from a patient treated with antithyroid drugs. These receptor sequences come from a woman between 25 and 40 years old with Graves disease.

This clonotype was seen more than once but under ten times. J is TRBJ2-2 and V is TRBV4-1; D not certain. The CDR3 sequence is 16 residues long. V was clipped by 1 base and J by 1 base, with 10 bases between them. Looked up from germline, CDR1 is MGHRA and CDR2 is YSYEKL. The CDR3 coding sequence is TGCGCCAGCAGCCAAGGTCCGGCAGAGAACACCGGGGAGCTGTTTTTT. This translates into CASSQGPAENTGELFF.

This clonotype has at least ten counts. The J gene is TRBJ2-5, the V gene TRBV30; tentatively, D is TRBD1 (5 bases). The CDR3 extends over 12 amino acids. V gave up 5 bases and J gave up 5 bases, with 12 bases separating them. CDR1 and CDR2 from the germline V gene are GTSNPN and SVGIG (reference sequence). The CDR3 DNA reads as TGTGCCTGGCGGTTAGGGGTCGAGACCCAGTACTTC. This encodes CAWRLGVETQYF.

The chain has TRBV4-1 and TRBJ2-2; 7 bases align to TRBD1. Germline CDR1 MGHRA, CDR2 YSYEKL. The CDR3 runs 17 residues. J was trimmed by 5 bases and V by 5 bases; bases with no gene match: 14. CDR3 sequence (DNA): TGCGCCAGCAGCTCCCGGACAGGACATTTCGGGACCGGGGAGCTGTTTTTT. Amino acid sequence: CASSSRTGHFGTGELFF.

This clonotype was counted ten times or more. J is TRBJ2-7 and V is TRBV11-3; 10 nucleotides match TRBD1. CDR3 length: 13 amino acids. The V segment lost 1 base and the J segment 6 bases; nucleotides outside the gene matches: 0. The germline CDR1 and CDR2 sequences are SGHNT and YENEEA. As DNA, the CDR3 is TGTGCCAGCAGCTTAGGGACAGGGGGCGAGCAGTACTTC. Translation gives CASSLGTGGEQYF.

This clonotype was seen a handful of times. The V call is TRBV30, the J call TRBJ2-1; no firm D call. This CDR3 comprises 15 residues. The V end lost 2 bases, the J end lost 4 bases, and 15 bases lay between the germline ends. CDR1 GTSNPN and CDR2 SVGIG come from the germline V gene (reference sequence). Here the CDR3 DNA reads TGTGCCTGGAGTCCCTCAGTCTCGGAATACAATGAGCAGTTCTTC. Protein product: CAWSPSVSEYNEQFF.

As regards this clonotype: A far larger clone differs by one base, so this is likely a read error. This chain uses TRBV7-9 with TRBJ1-1; D gene uncertain. This CDR3 has 13 residues. Per the germline V gene, CDR1 is SEHNR and CDR2 is FQNEAQ (reference sequence). The CDR3 loop is CASSPPGNTGAFF. In DNA, the CDR3 is TGTGCCAGCAGCCCACCCGGGAACACTGGAGCTTTCTTT.

This clonotype has at least ten counts. The chain uses TRBV30 and TRBJ2-7; 11 bases fit TRBD2. Per the germline V gene, CDR1 is GTSNPN and CDR2 is SVGIG (reference sequence). This CDR3 contains 14 residues. J lost 4 bases, V lost 2 bases, and 4 bases had no gene match. The CDR3 loop reads CAWSTSGGAYEQYF. The DNA of the CDR3 is TGTGCCTGGAGTACTAGCGGGGGAGCGTACGAGCAGTACTTC. The whole variable domain, remainder taken from reference TRBV30 and TRBJ2-7, is SQTIHQWPATLVQPVGSPLSLECTVEGTSNPNLYWYRQAAGRGLQLLFYSVGIGQISSEVPQNLSASRPQDRQFILSSKKLLLSDSGFYLCAWSTSGGAYEQYFGPGTRLTVT.

The genes are TRBV20-1 and TRBJ1-3; D may be TRBD1 (5 bases). The CDR3 is made up of 17 amino acids. Trimming pared 0 bases from V and 4 bases from J, leaving 19 bases between. Germline V gives CDR1 DFQATT, CDR2 SNEGSKA (reference sequence). The CDR3 sequence is CSARDPRVTVLGNTIYF. CDR3 bases: TGCAGTGCTAGAGACCCCCGGGTGACAGTTCTCGGAAACACCATATATTTT.

There are many counts of this clonotype. The rearrangement joins TRBV30 to TRBJ1-5, with D maybe TRBD1 (5 bases). The CDR3 is made up of 16 amino acids. Germline assignment: CDR1 GTSNPN and CDR2 SVGIG (reference sequence). Trimming shortened V by 5 bases and J by 0 bases, and 17 bases separated the two germline ends. CDR3 in amino acids: CAWGNRDFRSNQPQHF. In DNA form, the CDR3 reads TGTGCCTGGGGGAATCGGGACTTTCGTAGCAATCAGCCCCAGCATTTT.

In this sample, this clonotype turned up a few times. This chain uses TRBV7-9 with TRBJ2-7; 10 bases fit TRBD1. Germline V gene data show CDR1 as SEHNR and CDR2 as FQNEAQ (reference sequence). V lost 3 bases to trimming and J lost 2 bases; unmatched junction nucleotides: 7. The CDR3 has 16 amino acids. Here the CDR3 DNA reads TGTGCCAGCAGCTTCACCCCGGGACAGGGGACCTACGAGCAGTACTTC. Protein product: CASSFTPGQGTYEQYF.